The entry below describes one T cell receptor beta chain. Its target is not known. Because the CDR3's place on the DNA is in doubt, the DNA is left out and the CDR3 is given as listed by TCRdb. The data originate from a study of lymphopenia after photon versus proton radiotherapy. Study observations and caveats: Proton therapy kept repertoires fairly stable, unlike photons, which gained effector/memory cells. Survival link was tested only in deceased patients; proton benefit remains a possibility.

Sequencing used immunoSEQ multiplex PCR; TCRdb keeps in-frame clones, though not all of them. The table includes roughly 65,000 clones, approximately 90% detected once. Sequencing used peripheral blood, obtained from a patient treated with photon-based radiotherapy. The clonotype was recovered from a woman in her 70s with pancreatic cancer.

CDR3 loop: CASSKVPPWGAGNTYEQYF. The chain has TRBV21-1 and TRBJ2-7; the DNA was not compared with TRBD2, the D call given in the table. TRBV21-1 is given as a pseudogene. Termini included, the CDR3 measures 19 amino acids.